Described below is a single T cell receptor (beta chain) sequence and its context. As yet, its antigen is unknown. This entry comes from a study of T-cell memory formation after mild COVID-19. Study-level background: Clustering of TCRs was largely donor specific.

5'RACE primed at constant segments yielded TCR alpha and TCR beta cDNA libraries bearing sample barcodes and UMIs. TCRdb used MiXCR to reprocess the 5' RACE reads, holding one entry per CDR3 protein. The sample yields about 420,000 distinct CDR3 sequences, 20% to 30% seen once. The CDR3 is made up of 13 amino acids. V shed 3 bases, J shed 4 bases, and the junction held 2 bases outside the gene matches. Germline V lookup: CDR1 SQVTM, CDR2 ANQGSEA. General study results and limits: Some clones that responded were present in memory (sampled pre-infection), which suggests cross-reactive memory joined.

The TCR was taken from an adult woman who had mild COVID-19 (a few samples of this study predate the infection). Cell type and time point are not known. The specimen was PBMCs or a T cell subset sorted from them (not recorded which). This rearrangement joins TRBV29-1 to TRBJ2-7; 11 bases line up with TRBD1. Written as DNA, the CDR3 is TGCAGCGTTGACGGACAGGGGGCTTACGAGCAGTACTTC. Its translation is CSVDGQGAYEQYF.